These 7 T cell receptor beta chains were all obtained from the same sample, sequenced in a study of tumor-infiltrating lymphocytes in primary liver carcinoma. A primer in the constant region served to generate TCR beta cDNA from approximately 460 ng of total RNA. What produced the TCR beta libraries was three nested multiplex PCR rounds using slightly modified ARM-PCR. Use of TRBV1-TRBV30 forward primers with a C-beta reverse primer characterized the first two PCR rounds, which lasted about 9 cycles each. MiXCR, run by TCRdb on the multiplex PCR reads, gives a single entry per CDR3 protein. The sample shows fewer than 80,000 distinct CDR3 sequences, 69% of them seen only once. It was from about 19-30 mg of unsorted bulk tissue that RNA and DNA were co-extracted. The sample consisted of tumor-adjacent normal liver tissue. The source of these receptors is a middle-aged man with primary liver carcinoma and hepatitis B virus infection.

This clonotype has just a few counts. Germline is not matched at one junction end, which may reflect a read error. The gene calls are TRBV2 and TRBJ2-2; possibly TRBD1 for D (7 bases). CDR1 and CDR2 from the germline V gene are SNHLY and FYNNEI. The CDR3 totals 15 residues. The CDR3 loop is CASGQEITNTGGLFF. The CDR3 DNA follows: TGTGCCAGCGGACAGGAGATAACGAACACCGGGGGGCTGTTTTTT. Filled out from reference TRBV2 and TRBJ2-2, the complete variable domain reads EPEVTQTPSHQVTQMGQEVILRCVPISNHLYFYWYRQILGQKVEFLVSFYNNEISEKSEIFDDQFSVERPDGSNFTLKIRSTKLEDSAMYFCASGQEITNTGGLFFGEGSRLTVL.

Note on this clonotype: A read error is likely, as this CDR3 ends without the conserved phenylalanine or tryptophan. The chain uses TRBV7-9 and TRBJ2-7, with D tentatively TRBD2 (5 bases). In germline, CDR1 is SEHNR, CDR2 FQNEAQ (reference sequence). CDR3 length: 17 residues. The CDR3 spells CVSSLWGDQRPRYEQYL. CDR3 DNA: TGTGTCAGCAGCTTATGGGGAGATCAGCGCCCCCGCTACGAGCAGTACTTA.

Note on this clonotype: One end of the junction does not line up with germline, which may come from a read error. The V gene is TRBV12-3 or TRBV12-4, the J gene TRBJ1-5, with 9 positions matching TRBD1. The length of the CDR3 is 16 residues. This chain's CDR3 is CASTSQGGQGNKPQHF. DNA for the CDR3: TGTGCCAGCACGTCCCAAGGGGGACAGGGCAATAAGCCCCAGCATTTT.

Turning to this clonotype: The junction differs from germline at one of its ends, possibly a read error. The chain carries TRBV6-5 and TRBJ2-3; the D gene could be TRBD1 or TRBD2 (6 bases each). Germline V gene data show CDR1 as MNHEY and CDR2 as SVGAGI. This CDR3 has 12 amino acids. CDR3 nucleotide sequence: TGTGCCAGCAGGAGGGGGGCAGATACGCATCATTTT. This sequence encodes CASRRGADTHHF.

Points on this clonotype: Because it lacks the conserved phenylalanine or tryptophan at the end, this CDR3 is likely a read error. The chain is built from TRBV6-2 or TRBV6-3 and TRBJ2-7; 7 bases fit TRBD2. The CDR3 loop spans 13 amino acids. CDR1 MNHEY and CDR2 SVGEGT come from the germline V gene. The CDR3 loop reads CVSRPAGPREQYL. CDR3 nucleotides: TGTGTCAGCAGACCAGCGGGACCCCGCGAGCAGTACTTG.

Notes on this clonotype: One end of the junction does not line up with germline, which may come from a read error. The V and J genes are TRBV6-5 and TRBJ2-1, with TRBD2 matching over 7 bases. The CDR3 totals 15 residues. Per germline, CDR1 MNHEY and CDR2 SVGAGI. The CDR3 DNA sequence: TGTGCCAGCAGTTACTCGACTAGCAGTCACAATGTGCAGTTCTTC. It specifies CASSYSTSSHNVQFF.

A remark on this clonotype: One end of the junction is discordant with germline, which a read error may explain. This chain connects TRBV11-2 to TRBJ2-5; no reliable D call. Germline CDR1 reads SGHAT; CDR2 reads FQNNGV. This CDR3 region has 15 residues. CDR3 nucleotide sequence: TGTGCCAGCAGCTTATTTCTAACAACGAAAGAGACCCAGTACTTT. Its translation is CASSLFLTTKETQYF.